This TCR beta chain was observed in a study of T cells in Graves' hyperthyroidism and ophthalmopathy (dated by TCRdb to the late 2010s). Looking at the study overall: Peripheral blood was sampled at the time of initial diagnosis, prior to any treatment. TCR V-J signatures able to tell the groups apart were searched for in a discovery cohort of 100 patients, of whom approximately 40 had Graves' ophthalmopathy and around 58 had stable Graves' hyperthyroidism. An independent validation cohort of around 20 hyperthyroidism patients and about 16 patients who later progressed to ophthalmopathy tested prospective prediction of ophthalmopathy. For training and testing, the 100 or so patients in the discovery cohort were randomly divided in a 7:3 ratio. The study also compared thyroid tissue and blood T-cell repertoires from roughly six Graves' hyperthyroidism patients. After sampling, hyperthyroidism patients received methimazole starting at 30 mg daily, and ophthalmopathy patients received high-dose intravenous methylprednisolone. The paper describes TCR Vbeta CDR3 sequencing of more than 120 peripheral blood samples, made up of some 42 ophthalmopathy patients, 70 to 80 hyperthyroidism patients and 17 progressor patients.

The paper as a whole reports these results and caveats: No statistical method was used to fix the sample size in advance, and group allocation was not hidden from the investigators. Most expanded thyroid clonotypes (frequency above 0.001) were also detected in blood, a finding suggesting that blood repertoires may reflect thyroid immune responses. In validation, the model predicted progression to ophthalmopathy with 60% to 71% sensitivity and around 72% specificity, a median of about six months before onset. In cross-validation, a model built on a 13 V-J signature told ophthalmopathy apart from stable hyperthyroidism with approximately 90% sensitivity and roughly 83% specificity, and in testing the same model reached 80%/75%.

Ophthalmopathy patients had moderately to severely active disease, Clinical Activity Score of at least 3, NOSPECS grade of at least 4, and duration under 3 months. Patients with uncontrolled infections, other autoimmune diseases, pregnancy or lactation were excluded. Clinical symptoms, serum thyroxine and TRAb, thyroid ultrasound, and orbital computed tomography formed the basis for the diagnoses. PBMCs were separated from approximately 10 ml of fresh peripheral blood using Ficoll-Paque density gradient centrifugation. Trizol reagent was used to extract total RNA, and RNA quality was then checked on an Agilent 2100 Bioanalyzer. CDR1 is given as MDHEN and CDR2 as SYDVKM, both from the germline V gene. The CDR3 spans 13 residues, from the cysteine through the phenylalanine. Only CDR3 DNA remains: 39 bases, in frame from the first base. V lost 7 bases and J lost 6 bases; the stretch between them is 13 bases long.

This clonotype was observed many times. The antigen it binds to is not known. The input lacks base qualities; no much larger clone sits a single base away. The TCR beta CDR3 regions were amplified from the RNA transcripts. For the first round of RT-PCR on the TCR CDR3, the HTBI primer set was used together with the Qiagen OneStep RT-PCR kit. Libraries were constructed in a second round of multiplex PCR, after which size selection and purification were carried out. Libraries were sequenced paired-end with 100 bp reads on an Illumina HiSeq2000. Per the original workflow: SOAPnuke was used to process the raw data, removing reads that contained adapters or uncalled bases, had a mean Phred below 15, or lacked an exact match to the constant primer or identifier. High-quality paired reads were merged with COPE v1.2.5, and unique nucleotide sequences were defined as clonotypes. Clonotypes were aligned to IMGT TRBV, TRBD and TRBJ reference segments using MiTCR v1.1. Analysis was restricted to V-J combinations with a frequency above 0.0001, which covered roughly 99% of repertoires. A TCS score was defined as the ratio between F50 (clonal expansion) and ExV (chaos), using BLOSUM62-based TCRdist between CDR3 peptides within each V-J. Welch's t-statistics and random forest reduced 514 V-J features to fewer than 15, which were used in a naive Bayes classifier (R e1071). TCRdb handled the public reads itself, with Q25 trimming in fastp and clone calling in MiXCR, and kept productive beta chains. Entries are consolidated by CDR3 protein sequence, retaining the most common genes and DNA. TCRdb assigned the V and J calls; the authors' analysis was not used. The sample table holds 200,000 to 300,000 distinct CDR3 sequences, of which about 16% were seen once. 25% to 30% of the sample is taken by the ten largest.

The chain couples TRBV28 to TRBJ1-5; TRBD1 is a weak D gene call, 5 bases matching. This TCR was recovered from a woman aged 18-35 years with Graves' ophthalmopathy. The sample comprised blood. The CDR3 reads as follows: CASKKGMAQPQHF. The sequenced DNA: TGTGCCAGCAAGAAGGGGATGGCTCAGCCCCAGCATTTT.